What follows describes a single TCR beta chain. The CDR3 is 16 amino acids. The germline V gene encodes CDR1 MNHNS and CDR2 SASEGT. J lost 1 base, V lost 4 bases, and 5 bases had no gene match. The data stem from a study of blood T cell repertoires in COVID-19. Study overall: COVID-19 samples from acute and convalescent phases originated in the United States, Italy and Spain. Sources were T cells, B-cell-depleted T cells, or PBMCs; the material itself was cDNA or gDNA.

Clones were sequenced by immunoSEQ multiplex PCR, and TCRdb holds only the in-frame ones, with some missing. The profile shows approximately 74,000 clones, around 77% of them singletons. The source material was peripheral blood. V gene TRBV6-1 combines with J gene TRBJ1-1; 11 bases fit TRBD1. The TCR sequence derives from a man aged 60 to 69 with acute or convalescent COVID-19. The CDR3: CASSVGQGAGNTEAFF. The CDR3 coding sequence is TGTGCCAGCAGTGTCGGACAGGGGGCAGGGAACACTGAAGCTTTCTTT.